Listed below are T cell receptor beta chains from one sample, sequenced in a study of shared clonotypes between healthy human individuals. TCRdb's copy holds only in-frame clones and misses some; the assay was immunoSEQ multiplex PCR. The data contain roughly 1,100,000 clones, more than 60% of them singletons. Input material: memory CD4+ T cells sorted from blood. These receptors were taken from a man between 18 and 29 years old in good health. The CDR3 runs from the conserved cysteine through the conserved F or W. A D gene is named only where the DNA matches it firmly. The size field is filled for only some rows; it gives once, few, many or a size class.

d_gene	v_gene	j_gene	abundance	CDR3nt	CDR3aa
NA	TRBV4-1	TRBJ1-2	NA	TGCGCCAGCAGCGCGACGTTGAGGGGCGGCTATGGCTACACCTTC	CASSATLRGGYGYTF
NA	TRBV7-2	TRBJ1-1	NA	TGTGCCAGCAGCTTTTTGGCCAACACTGAAGCTTTCTTT	CASSFLANTEAFF
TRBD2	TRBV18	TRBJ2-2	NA	TGTGCCAGCTCCCCCCTTTTGGCGGGGGACACCGGGGAGCTGTTTTTT	CASSPLLAGDTGELFF
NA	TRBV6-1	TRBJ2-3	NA	TGTGCCAGCAGTGAAGCTCAGGGGCGTTGGACAGATACGCAGTATTTT	CASSEAQGRWTDTQYF
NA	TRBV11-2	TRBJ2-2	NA	TGTGCCAGCAGCTCACCGCAAGGGGTCGGGGAGCTGTTTTTT	CASSSPQGVGELFF
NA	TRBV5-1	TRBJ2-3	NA	TGCGCCAGCCAAGGTTCAGGAGATACGCAGTATTTT	CASQGSGDTQYF
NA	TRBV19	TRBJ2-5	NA	TGTGCCAGTAGTATCGGCGCGGTCCAAGAGACCCAGTACTTC	CASSIGAVQETQYF
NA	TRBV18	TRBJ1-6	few	TGTGCCAGCTCACCAGCACGGAGCTCCTATAATTCACCCCTCCACTTT	CASSPARSSYNSPLHF
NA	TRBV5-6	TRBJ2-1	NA	TGTGCCAGCAGCTCTTACGGGCTCTACAATGAGCAGTTCTTC	CASSSYGLYNEQFF
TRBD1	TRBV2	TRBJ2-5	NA	TGTGCCAGCCAGGGGGACGAGGGGACCCAGTACTTC	CASQGDEGTQYF
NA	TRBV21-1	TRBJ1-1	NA	TGTGCCAGCAGCAAAGGTAGTAGGGAGACAGGGGTGTTGAACACTGAAGCTTTCTTT	CASSKGSRETGVLNTEAFF
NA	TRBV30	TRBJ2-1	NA	TGTGCCTGGAGTGGATCGAATGAGCAGTTCTTC	CAWSGSNEQFF
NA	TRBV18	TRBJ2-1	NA	TGTGCCAGCTCATCAGCATACAATGAGCAGTTCTTC	CASSSAYNEQFF
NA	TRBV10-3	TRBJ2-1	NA	TGTGCCATCAGTGAAAGGAGCTCCTACAATGAGCAGTTCTTC	CAISERSSYNEQFF
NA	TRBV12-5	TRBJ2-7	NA	TGTGCTAGTGCCCCAGGGCCACCCTACGAGCAGTACTTC	CASAPGPPYEQYF
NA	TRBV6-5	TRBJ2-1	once	TGTGCCAGCAGTTACGGGCGAAAGTATGAGCAGTTCTTC	CASSYGRKYEQFF
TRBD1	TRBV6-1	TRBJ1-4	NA	TGTGCCAGCAGACTGGCCGGGACAGGTACAGAAAAACTGTTTTTT	CASRLAGTGTEKLFF
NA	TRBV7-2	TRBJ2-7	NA	TGTGCCAGCAGCGGTCTAGTATTCCACGAGCAGTACTTC	CASSGLVFHEQYF
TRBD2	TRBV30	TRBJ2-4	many	TGTGCCTGGGACTCCGGACTAGGGGAAAACATTCAGTACTTC	CAWDSGLGENIQYF
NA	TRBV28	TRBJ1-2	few	TGTGCCAGCCGGGGGGACAACTATGGCTACACCTTC	CASRGDNYGYTF
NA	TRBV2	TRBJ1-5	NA	TGTGCCAGCACCTTCGAGAAGGGAAATCAGCCCCAGCATTTT	CASTFEKGNQPQHF
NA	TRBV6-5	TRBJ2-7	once	TGTGCCAGCAGTCGTGGGCACGAGCAGTACTTC	CASSRGHEQYF
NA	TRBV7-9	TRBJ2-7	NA	TGTGCCAGCAGCTTAGCGAGCCCTCCCTACGAGCAGTACTTC	CASSLASPPYEQYF
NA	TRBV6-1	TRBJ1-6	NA	TGTGCCAGCAGTGAATCTGAACTCACCCCCCTCCACTTT	CASSESELTPLHF
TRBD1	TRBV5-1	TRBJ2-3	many	TGCGCCAGCAGTCCCGGTGGACAGGGTATAGATACGCAGTATTTT	CASSPGGQGIDTQYF
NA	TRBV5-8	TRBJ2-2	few	TGTGCCAGCAGCAGATTCAGGGGGACTTCCACCGGGGAGCTGTTTTTT	CASSRFRGTSTGELFF
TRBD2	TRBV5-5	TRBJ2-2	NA	TGTGCCAGCAGCTTGGGCGGTAGCGGGGTCATCGGGGAGCTGTTTTTT	CASSLGGSGVIGELFF
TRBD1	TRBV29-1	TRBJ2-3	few	TGCAGCGGAACGCCTTTTACAGGGGCAGATACGCAGTATTTT	CSGTPFTGADTQYF
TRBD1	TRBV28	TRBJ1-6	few	TGTGCCAGCATCGGCGGGACAGAAAATTCACCCCTCCACTTT	CASIGGTENSPLHF
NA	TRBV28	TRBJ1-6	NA	TGTGCCAGCAGTGCCCGCGGTGGAGGGAACAATAATTCACCCCTCCACTTT	CASSARGGGNNNSPLHF
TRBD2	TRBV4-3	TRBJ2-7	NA	TGCGCCAGCAGCCAAGTAGCAGGACTAGCGGATCCTTACGAGCAGTACTTC	CASSQVAGLADPYEQYF
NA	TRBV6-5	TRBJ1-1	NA	TGTGCCAGCAGTTACTCGGAGAACACTGAAGCTTTCTTT	CASSYSENTEAFF
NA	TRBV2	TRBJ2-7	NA	TGTGCCAGCAGCGAAGCGGCGAACAGGCGGAACTTC	CASSEAANRRNF
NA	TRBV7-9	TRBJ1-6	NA	TGTGCCAGCAGCTTAGGGCAGAGCGGTTCACCCCTCCACTTT	CASSLGQSGSPLHF
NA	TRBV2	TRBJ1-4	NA	TGTGCCAGCAGTGAAGCGCTGGGACGGCTGGGATTGTTTTTT	CASSEALGRLGLFF
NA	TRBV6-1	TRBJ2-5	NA	TGTGCCAGCAGTGAAGCGGTTATGGGGGCTACTAGGCGGGAGACCCAGTACTTC	CASSEAVMGATRRETQYF
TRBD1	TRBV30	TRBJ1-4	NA	TGTGCCTTTTCCCGGGACAGGGGTCCTAATGAAAAACTGTTTTTT	CAFSRDRGPNEKLFF
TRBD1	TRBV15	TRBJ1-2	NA	TGTGCCACCAGCAAATTGCCCGGGACAGGGGAAAGCTATGGCTACACCTTC	CATSKLPGTGESYGYTF
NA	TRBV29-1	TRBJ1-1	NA	TGCAGCGTTGATCCCCTAGGGGGGAACACTGAAGCTTTCTTT	CSVDPLGGNTEAFF
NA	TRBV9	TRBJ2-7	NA	TGTGCCAGCAGCGCCCAGGACGGAGCTTACGAGCAGTACTTC	CASSAQDGAYEQYF
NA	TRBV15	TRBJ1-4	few	TGTGCCACCAGCAGAGATGCGGGCCCTAATGAAAAACTGTTTTTT	CATSRDAGPNEKLFF
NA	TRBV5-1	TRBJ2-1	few	TGCGCCAGCAGCTCCCAGAACAGGGCCCATGAGCAGTTCTTC	CASSSQNRAHEQFF
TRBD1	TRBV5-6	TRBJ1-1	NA	TGTGCCAGCAGCTTGGGGCTGACAGGGGTCGCTGAAGCTTTCTTT	CASSLGLTGVAEAFF
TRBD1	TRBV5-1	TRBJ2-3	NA	TGCGCCAGCAGCCTGGGGGTATCGGACAGGGGAGCAGATACGCAGTATTTT	CASSLGVSDRGADTQYF